This is a list of T cell receptor beta chains from one sample in a study of T cells in Graves' hyperthyroidism and ophthalmopathy. TCRdb recomputed calls from the multiplex PCR reads with MiXCR, one row per CDR3 protein. There are hundreds of thousands of distinct CDR3 sequences in the sample; about 14% occur only once, and roughly 5.5% lies in the top ten. Sequenced input: blood. All receptors come from a young woman with Graves' hyperthyroidism that later progressed to Graves' ophthalmopathy. Each CDR3 is given with its conserved first and last residue. A D gene is named only where the DNA matches it firmly. The size entry is marked missing in some rows and otherwise reads once, few, many or a size class.

J gene	V gene	D gene	clone size	CDR3 DNA	CDR3 protein
TRBJ1-1	TRBV28	-	many	TGTGCCAGCAGTTTTCGGGCGGTAACGAACACTGAAGCTTTCTTT	CASSFRAVTNTEAFF
TRBJ2-2	TRBV28	-	many	TGTGCCAGCAGTTTATTGCGTGGTAGCACCGGGGAGCTGTTTTTT	CASSLLRGSTGELFF
TRBJ2-1	TRBV27	TRBD2	many	TGTGCCAGCAGCGTTCGACTAGCGGGAAGGGTCAATGAGCAGTTCTTC	CASSVRLAGRVNEQFF
TRBJ1-1	TRBV12-3/TRBV12-4	TRBD1	many	TGTGCCAGCAGGGATGGACAGGTAACTGAAGCTTTCTTT	CASRDGQVTEAFF
TRBJ1-5	TRBV5-5	-	-	TGTGCCAGCAGTATACGGGGGGGCAGCAATCAGCCCCAGCATTTT	CASSIRGGSNQPQHF
TRBJ2-1	TRBV6-1	TRBD2	many	TGTGCCAGCAGTGAACGGGGTAGCGGGTCCTACAATGAGCAGTTCTTC	CASSERGSGSYNEQFF
TRBJ1-2	TRBV5-1	-	many	TGCGCCAGCAGCCTCCGGGACGGTCCAGGTTACACCTTC	CASSLRDGPGYTF
TRBJ2-3	TRBV18	-	many	TGTGCCAGCAGCCCTCCAGGGGATACGCAGTATTTT	CASSPPGDTQYF
TRBJ1-3	TRBV19	-	many	TGTGCCAGTAGTACCGGCGGGGGGCCCGGAAACACCATATATTTT	CASSTGGGPGNTIYF
TRBJ2-3	TRBV7-9	TRBD2	few	TGTGCCAGCAGCTTAGCGGAACTAGCGGGACGGGCAGATACGCAGTATTTT	CASSLAELAGRADTQYF
TRBJ1-2	TRBV20-1	TRBD1	many	TGCAGTGCCGCCGGGACAGGGGGCAGAGGAAGTGGCTACACCTTC	CSAAGTGGRGSGYTF
TRBJ2-6	TRBV11-1	-	many	TGTGCCAGCAGCCTCGAATCCAGGGTGACAGGATCTGGGGCCAACGTCCTGACTTTC	CASSLESRVTGSGANVLTF
TRBJ2-7	TRBV9	-	-	TGTGCCAGCAGCCCCCCTTCCGGGGGGCCAGGGAACGAGCAGTACTTC	CASSPPSGGPGNEQYF
TRBJ2-7	TRBV30	-	-	TGTGCCTGGAGTGTTCTCGACGAGCAGTACTTC	CAWSVLDEQYF
TRBJ2-7	TRBV9	-	-	TGTGCCAGCAGCGTTCGTCAGGGCCCCTACGAGCAGTGCTTC	CASSVRQGPYEQCF
TRBJ1-4	TRBV9	-	many	TGTGCCAGCAGCCCCAATTCGGCATCGACTAATGAAAAACTGTTTTTT	CASSPNSASTNEKLFF
TRBJ2-2	TRBV2	-	many	TGTGCCAGCAGTGAGTTAGGGACAAACACCGGGGAGCTGTTTTTT	CASSELGTNTGELFF
TRBJ2-1	TRBV28	-	many	TGTGCCAGCACGTGGGATTACAATGAGCAGTTCTTC	CASTWDYNEQFF
TRBJ1-2	TRBV4-1	-	few	TGCGCCAGCAGCGAACCCGGGACACGTTATGGCTACACCTTC	CASSEPGTRYGYTF
TRBJ1-5	TRBV27	TRBD1	few	TGTGCCAGCCGTAAGGACAGGGGTAGCAATCAGCCCCAGCATTTT	CASRKDRGSNQPQHF
TRBJ1-2	TRBV29-1	-	many	TGCAGCACAGGTGGCTACACCTTC	CSTGGYTF
TRBJ1-1	TRBV20-1	-	-	TGCAGTGCTAGAGATCAGAGCCTGATGAACACTGAAGCTTTCTTT	CSARDQSLMNTEAFF
TRBJ2-5	TRBV12-3/TRBV12-4	-	many	TGTGCCAGCAGTTTTATGGGGGCGGGGGAGACCCAGTACTTC	CASSFMGAGETQYF
TRBJ2-5	TRBV27	TRBD2	many	TGTGCCAGCAGTGGACTAGCGGGAGGGCCGGAGACCCAGTACTTC	CASSGLAGGPETQYF
TRBJ2-3	TRBV5-6	-	many	TGTGCCAGCAGCTACGACCTCTCGGCGGGTACGCAGTATTTT	CASSYDLSAGTQYF
TRBJ2-7	TRBV25-1	-	many	TGTGCCAGCAGTGATCTCGGGGCCACCGGGGGGCAGTACTTC	CASSDLGATGGQYF
TRBJ2-5	TRBV7-2	-	many	TGTGCCAGCAGCTTAGATGCCGATTTGGGGACCCAGTACTTC	CASSLDADLGTQYF